This T cell receptor (beta chain) was documented in a study of T cell responses to AZD1222 COVID-19 vaccine. Overall study: Pooling of second doses given at about 4 or about 12 weeks was done. Study conclusions and caveats: Vaccine-associated CD4 TCRs spanned spike, dominant at 160-218 and 743-854. White British people made up most donors, females outnumbered males, and clonal diversity was possibly underestimated. Only a handful of people who got AZD1222 tested seropositive at baseline.

On this clone itself: Its antigen is still unknown.

Method: immunoSEQ multiplex PCR; TCRdb's copy keeps in-frame clones and lacks some. The data contain approximately 100,000 clones, 70% to 90% of them singletons. J gave up 2 bases and V 5 bases, and 11 bases lay outside the gene matches. The germline gives CDR1 MDHEN, CDR2 SYDVKM. The length of the CDR3 is 16 residues. The clonotype originates from an adult in good health. This chain uses TRBV28 with TRBJ1-2; TRBD1 matches at 7 bases. This sample comprised peripheral blood, obtained on day 0 of AZD1222 vaccination. The CDR3 nucleotides are TGTGCCAGCAGTCTTATAACAGGGGTGGGGAACTATGGCTACACCTTC. Its protein product is CASSLITGVGNYGYTF.